A single sample is the source of the 13 T cell receptor beta chains below, sequenced in a study of blood T cell repertoires in COVID-19. Generated by immunoSEQ multiplex PCR, the TCRdb table keeps only in-frame clones and is missing some. The repertoire consists of roughly 56,000 clones, with roughly nine tenths occurring once and the leading ten covering over 15%. The material sequenced was peripheral blood. These receptors were taken from a human donor in a cohort sampled during active COVID-19.

CDR3 in amino acids: CAAFMGRGEINEQFF. The CDR3 bases are TGTGCCGCCTTCATGGGGCGGGGTGAAATAAATGAGCAGTTCTTC. The chain links TRBV21-1 to TRBJ2-1; the table assigns TRBD2, which was not confirmed against the DNA. TRBV21-1 is assigned pseudogene status. This CDR3 has 15 amino acids.

The chain carries TRBV2 and TRBJ2-7; a possible D gene is TRBD2 (7 bases). The CDR3 runs 12 residues. The germline gives CDR1 SNHLY, CDR2 FYNNEI. The V end was cut by 7 bases, the J end by 4 bases, with 11 bases between. The CDR3 sequence: CASTEGGYEQYF. The CDR3, as DNA: TGTGCCAGCACAGAGGGGGGGTACGAGCAGTACTTC.

This clone has more than one count but fewer than ten. The chain couples TRBV7-9 to TRBJ2-3; maybe TRBD1 (6 bases). V was clipped by 5 bases and J by 5 bases, with 17 bases between them. This CDR3 comprises 15 residues. Per germline, CDR1 SEHNR and CDR2 FQNEAQ (reference sequence). The CDR3 DNA reads TGTGCCAGCAGCCCCCTTCTGGGGGCGGGAGATACGCAGTATTTT. It codes for CASSPLLGAGDTQYF.

The chain employs TRBV27 and TRBJ2-7; 7 bases line up with TRBD2. This CDR3 comprises 13 residues. V lost 7 bases and J lost 0; bases outside the gene matches: 3. Germline CDR1 is MNHEY and CDR2 is SMNVEV (reference sequence). For the CDR3, the DNA is TGTGCCAGCACCGGGGGGAGCTCCTACGAGCAGTACTTC. Protein: CASTGGSSYEQYF.

The V call is TRBV27, the J call TRBJ1-6; D is possibly TRBD1 (5 bases). V was cut by 0 bases and J by 4 bases, with 7 bases left in between. This CDR3 has 15 amino acids. Germline CDR1 reads MNHEY; CDR2 reads SMNVEV (reference sequence). CDR3 protein: CASSLSDTYNSPLHF. Written as DNA, the CDR3 is TGTGCCAGCAGTTTATCGGACACTTATAATTCACCCCTCCACTTT.

This chain uses TRBV12-5 with TRBJ1-2; 9 nucleotides match TRBD1. Germline V CDR1 and CDR2: LGHNT, FRNRAP. The J segment lost 4 bases and the V segment lost 5 bases, leaving 17 bases of the junction unmatched. The CDR3 extends over 18 amino acids. CDR3 in amino acids: CASGPADSGTGNSYGYTF. The CDR3 DNA is TGTGCTAGTGGTCCCGCCGATTCCGGGACAGGGAACAGCTATGGCTACACCTTC.

V and J are TRBV2 and TRBJ1-1; no reliable D call. Trimming cost V 2 bases and J 7 bases, with 2 bases left between them. The CDR3 consists of 10 residues. CDR1 and CDR2 from the germline V gene are SNHLY and FYNNEI. The DNA of the CDR3 is TGTGCCAGCAGTGAACATGAAGCTTTCTTT. Translated, it gives CASSEHEAFF.

The V gene is TRBV6-6, the J gene TRBJ2-5; tentatively, D is TRBD1 (8 bases). Between the trimmed V and J ends, which lost 9 bases and 2 bases, there was a span of 16 bases. The CDR3 extends over 14 amino acids. The V gene's germline CDR1 is MNHNY and CDR2 SVGAGI (reference sequence). The CDR3 DNA follows: TGTGCCAGTAACAGGGGGGGAAATCAAGAGACCCAGTACTTC. Translation: CASNRGGNQETQYF.

V and J are TRBV28 and TRBJ1-2, with 9 bases matching TRBD1. The trim removed 2 bases at V and 8 bases at J, leaving 9 bases unmatched. Germline CDR1 and CDR2: MDHEN and SYDVKM. CDR3 length: 15 amino acids. CDR3 in amino acids: CASSLGGTGPWGYTF. The CDR3 nucleotides read TGTGCCAGCAGTTTAGGGGGGACAGGGCCTTGGGGCTACACCTTC.

This clone was recorded only once. The genes are TRBV5-1 and TRBJ2-7; TRBD1 is a possible D gene (6 bases). Germline loops: CDR1 SGHRS, CDR2 YFSETQ. The length of the CDR3 is 14 residues. V was clipped by 0 bases and J by 2 bases, with 9 bases between them. CDR3 in DNA: TGCGCCAGCAGCTTGGCCCCAGGGGCCTACGAGCAGTACTTC. Amino acid sequence: CASSLAPGAYEQYF.

V usage is TRBV7-2 and J usage is TRBJ2-5, with 8 bases fitting TRBD2. Per germline, CDR1 SGHTA and CDR2 FQGNSA. After removal of 1 base from V and 8 bases from J, the junction contained 15 bases not matched to a gene. This CDR3 has 17 amino acids. CDR3 DNA sequence: TGTGCCAGCAGCTTAGAGTCGGCGGGGGGCCACTATTCAACCCAGTACTTC. Its translation: CASSLESAGGHYSTQYF.

This chain joins TRBV30 and TRBJ1-3; perhaps TRBD1 as D (6 bases). Trimming removed 5 bases at V and 4 bases at J, with 9 bases between. CDR1 is GTSNPN and CDR2 is SVGIG in the germline V gene (reference sequence). The CDR3 runs 12 residues. The CDR3 DNA reads as TGTGCCTGGCAGGGGAGCGGAAACACCATATATTTT. Protein: CAWQGSGNTIYF.

J is TRBJ2-5 and V is TRBV6-2 or TRBV6-3, with 9 bases matching TRBD1. Germline trimming cut 6 bases from V and 5 bases from J; bases unmatched to any gene: 13. This CDR3 comprises 16 residues. Germline V gene data show CDR1 as MNHEY and CDR2 as SVGEGT. The CDR3 loop reads CASRPHTGGKAETQYF. DNA of the CDR3: TGTGCCAGCAGGCCTCATACAGGGGGCAAGGCGGAGACCCAGTACTTC.